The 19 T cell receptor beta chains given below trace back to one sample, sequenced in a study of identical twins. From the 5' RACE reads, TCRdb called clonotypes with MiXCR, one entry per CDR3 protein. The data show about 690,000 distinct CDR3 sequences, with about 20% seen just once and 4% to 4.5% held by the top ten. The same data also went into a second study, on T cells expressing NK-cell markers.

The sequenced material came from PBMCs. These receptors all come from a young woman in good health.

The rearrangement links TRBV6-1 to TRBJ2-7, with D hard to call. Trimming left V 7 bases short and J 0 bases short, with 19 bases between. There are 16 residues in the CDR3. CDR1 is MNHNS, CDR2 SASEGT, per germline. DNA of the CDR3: TGTGCCAGCACCAATCGTTCGGGCTGGAGCTCCTACGAGCAGTACTTC. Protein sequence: CASTNRSGWSSYEQYF.

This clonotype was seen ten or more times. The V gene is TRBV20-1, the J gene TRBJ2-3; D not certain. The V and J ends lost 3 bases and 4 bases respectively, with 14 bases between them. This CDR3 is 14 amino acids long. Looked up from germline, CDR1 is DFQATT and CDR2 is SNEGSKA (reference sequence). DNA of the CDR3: TGCAGTGCTAGCCCCACCGAGAGACCAGATACGCAGTATTTT. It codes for CSASPTERPDTQYF.

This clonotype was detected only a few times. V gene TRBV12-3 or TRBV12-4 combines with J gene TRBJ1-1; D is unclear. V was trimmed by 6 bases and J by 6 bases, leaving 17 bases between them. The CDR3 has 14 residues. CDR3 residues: CASRTRVLGSEAFF. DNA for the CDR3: TGTGCCAGCAGGACCCGGGTCCTGGGGTCTGAAGCTTTCTTT.

CDR3 nucleotide sequence: TGTGCCAGCAGCCGGAGGACAGGGGGCTTAACTGAGCAGTATTTT. This translates into CASSRRTGGLTEQYF. The chain is built from TRBV7-2 and TRBJ2-3; 11 bases are shared with TRBD1. The germline CDR1 and CDR2 sequences are SGHTA and FQGNSA. The CDR3 extends over 15 amino acids. Unmatched junction bases numbered 12, after V lost 5 bases and J lost 11 bases.

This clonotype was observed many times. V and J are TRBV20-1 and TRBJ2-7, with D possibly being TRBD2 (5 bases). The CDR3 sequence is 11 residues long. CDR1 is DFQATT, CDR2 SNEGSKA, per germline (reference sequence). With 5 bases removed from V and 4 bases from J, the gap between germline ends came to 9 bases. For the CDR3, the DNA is TGCAGTGCTGAGCTAGCATACGAGCAGTACTTC. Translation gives CSAELAYEQYF.

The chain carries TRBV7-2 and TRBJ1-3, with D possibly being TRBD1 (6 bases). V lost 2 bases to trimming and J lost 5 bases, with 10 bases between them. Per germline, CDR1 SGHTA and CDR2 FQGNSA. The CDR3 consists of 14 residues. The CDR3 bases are TGTGCCAGCAGCTTATGGACAGAAAGAAACACCATATATTTT. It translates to CASSLWTERNTIYF.

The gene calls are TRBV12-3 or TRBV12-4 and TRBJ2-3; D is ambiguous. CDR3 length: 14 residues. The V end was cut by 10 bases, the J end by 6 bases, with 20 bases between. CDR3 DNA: TGTGCCATCCCTAAAGACCCAGCCGCCGATACGCAGTATTTT. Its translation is CAIPKDPAADTQYF.

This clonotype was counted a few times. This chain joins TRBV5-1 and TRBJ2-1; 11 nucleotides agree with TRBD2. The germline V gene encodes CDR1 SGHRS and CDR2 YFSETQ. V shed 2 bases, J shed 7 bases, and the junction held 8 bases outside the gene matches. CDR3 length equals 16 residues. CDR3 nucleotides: TGCGCCAGCAGCTTACTTACTAGCGGGAGCTCGAATGAGCAGTTCTTC. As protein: CASSLLTSGSSNEQFF.

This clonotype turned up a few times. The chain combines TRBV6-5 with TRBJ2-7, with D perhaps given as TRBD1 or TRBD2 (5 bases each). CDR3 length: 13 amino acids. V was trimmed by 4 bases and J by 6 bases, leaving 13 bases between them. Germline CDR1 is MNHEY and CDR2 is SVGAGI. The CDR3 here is CASSFRDGFEQYF. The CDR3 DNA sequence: TGTGCCAGCAGTTTCCGGGACGGTTTCGAGCAGTACTTC.

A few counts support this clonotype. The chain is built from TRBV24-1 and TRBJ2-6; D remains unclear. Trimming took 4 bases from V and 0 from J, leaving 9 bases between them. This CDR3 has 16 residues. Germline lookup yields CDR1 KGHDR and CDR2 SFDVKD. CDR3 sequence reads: CATSDGRFSGANVLTF. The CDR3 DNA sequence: TGTGCCACCAGTGACGGACGGTTCTCTGGGGCCAACGTCCTGACTTTC.

This chain's CDR3 is CASSHTSASSYNEQFF. CDR3 nucleotide sequence: TGTGCCAGCAGCCACACTAGCGCGAGCTCCTACAATGAGCAGTTCTTC. The chain combines TRBV7-8 with TRBJ2-1; the match to TRBD2 covers 7 bases. CDR3 length equals 16 residues. In germline, CDR1 is SGHVS, CDR2 FQNEAQ. V was pared by 5 bases and J by 0 bases, with 7 bases of the junction left unmatched. The full variable domain, rest sourced from reference TRBV7-8 and TRBJ2-1, is GAGVSQSPRYKVAKRGQDVALRCDPISGHVSLFWYQQALGQGPEFLTYFQNEAQLDKSGLPSDRFFAERPEGSVSTLKIQRTQQEDSAVYLCASSHTSASSYNEQFFGPGTRLTVL.

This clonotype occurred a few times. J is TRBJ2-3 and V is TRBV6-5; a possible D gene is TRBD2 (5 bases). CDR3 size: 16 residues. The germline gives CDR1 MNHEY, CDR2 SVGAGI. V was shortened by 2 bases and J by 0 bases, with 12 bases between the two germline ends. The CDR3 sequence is CASSYGLADSTDTQYF. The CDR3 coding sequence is TGTGCCAGCAGTTACGGGCTAGCCGATAGCACAGATACGCAGTATTTT.

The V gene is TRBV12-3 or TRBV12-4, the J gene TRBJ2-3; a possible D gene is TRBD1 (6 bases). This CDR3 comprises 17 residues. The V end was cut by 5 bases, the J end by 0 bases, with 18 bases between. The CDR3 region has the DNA TGTGCCAGCAGTCTCGGCCTGACAGGTACAAGCACAGATACGCAGTATTTT. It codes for CASSLGLTGTSTDTQYF.

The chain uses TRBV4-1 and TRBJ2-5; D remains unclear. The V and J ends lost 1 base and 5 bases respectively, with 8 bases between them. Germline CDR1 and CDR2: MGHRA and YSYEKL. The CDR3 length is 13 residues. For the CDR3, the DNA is TGCGCCAGCAGCCAAGGCGTCTTGGAGACCCAGTACTTC. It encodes CASSQGVLETQYF.

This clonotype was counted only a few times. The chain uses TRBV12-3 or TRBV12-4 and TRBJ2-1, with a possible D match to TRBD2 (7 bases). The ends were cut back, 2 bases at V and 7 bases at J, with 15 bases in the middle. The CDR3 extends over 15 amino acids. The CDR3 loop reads CASSLSRGAENEQFF. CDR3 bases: TGTGCCAGCAGTTTAAGTCGGGGGGCGGAAAATGAGCAGTTCTTC.

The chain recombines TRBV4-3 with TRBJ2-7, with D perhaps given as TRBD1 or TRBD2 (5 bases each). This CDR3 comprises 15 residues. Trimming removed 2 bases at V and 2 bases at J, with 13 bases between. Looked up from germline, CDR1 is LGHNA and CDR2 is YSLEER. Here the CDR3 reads CASSQLRDGPYEQYF. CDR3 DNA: TGCGCCAGCAGCCAACTACGGGACGGCCCCTACGAGCAGTACTTC.

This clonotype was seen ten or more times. This CDR3 is CASSFGQGLYNEQFF. Written as DNA, the CDR3 is TGTGCCAGCAGCTTCGGACAGGGTCTTTACAATGAGCAGTTCTTC. This chain links TRBV7-8 with TRBJ2-1; 8 bases are shared with TRBD1. The CDR3 runs 15 residues. With V trimmed by 3 bases and J by 4 bases, 5 bases remained unmatched. Germline-derived CDR1 and CDR2 are SGHVS and FQNEAQ.

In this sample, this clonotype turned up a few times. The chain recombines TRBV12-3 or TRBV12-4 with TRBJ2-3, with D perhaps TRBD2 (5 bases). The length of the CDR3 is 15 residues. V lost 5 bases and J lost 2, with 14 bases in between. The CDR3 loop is CASSKLGQTTDTQYF. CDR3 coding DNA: TGTGCCAGCAGTAAACTAGGCCAAACCACAGATACGCAGTATTTT.

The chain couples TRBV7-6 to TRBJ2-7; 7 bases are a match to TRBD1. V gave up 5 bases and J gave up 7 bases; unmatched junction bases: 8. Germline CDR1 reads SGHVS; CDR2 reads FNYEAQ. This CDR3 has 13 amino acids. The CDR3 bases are TGTGCCAGCAGCCCAACACAGGGGCGGGAGCAGTACTTC. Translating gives CASSPTQGREQYF.